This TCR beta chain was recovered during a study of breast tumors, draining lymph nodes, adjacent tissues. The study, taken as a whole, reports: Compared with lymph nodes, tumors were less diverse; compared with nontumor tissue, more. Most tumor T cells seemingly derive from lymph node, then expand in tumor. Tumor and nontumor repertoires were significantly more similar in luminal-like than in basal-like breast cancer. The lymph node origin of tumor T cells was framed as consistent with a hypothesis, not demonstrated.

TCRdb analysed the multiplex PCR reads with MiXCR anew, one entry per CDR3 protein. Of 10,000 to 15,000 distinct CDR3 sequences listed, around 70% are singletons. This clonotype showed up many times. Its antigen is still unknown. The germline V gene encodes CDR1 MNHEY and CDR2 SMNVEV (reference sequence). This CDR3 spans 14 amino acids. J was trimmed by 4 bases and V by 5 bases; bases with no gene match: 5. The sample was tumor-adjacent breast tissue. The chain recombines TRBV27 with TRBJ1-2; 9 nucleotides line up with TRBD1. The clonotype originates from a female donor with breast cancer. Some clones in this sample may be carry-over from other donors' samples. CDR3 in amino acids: CASSPRQGGYGYTF. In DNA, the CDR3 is TGTGCCAGCAGTCCGAGACAGGGGGGCTATGGCTACACCTTC.